The 4 T cell receptor beta chains below all came from one sample that was sequenced in a study of identical twins. TCRdb called the 5' RACE reads again in MiXCR, with one record for every CDR3 protein. The sample comprises roughly 240,000 distinct CDR3 sequences, roughly 7.5% of which are singletons, and around 5% rests with the top ten. These data are also associated with another study on yellow fever vaccine responses in identical twins.

The specimen was CD8+ T cells sorted from blood. The receptor source for this set is a woman between 18 and 30 years old in good health.

CDR3 amino acids: CASSQGNNSPLHF. CDR3 nucleotides: TGTGCCAGCAGCCAGGGGAATAATTCACCCCTCCACTTT. V usage is TRBV14 and J usage is TRBJ1-6; no firm D call. Germline-derived CDR1 and CDR2 are SGHDN and FVKESK. This CDR3 is 13 amino acids long. Trimming removed 3 bases from V and 5 bases from J, with 5 bases in between.

V usage is TRBV20-1 and J usage is TRBJ1-1; 9 nucleotides match TRBD1. The CDR3 runs to 13 residues. Germline values: CDR1 DFQATT, CDR2 SNEGSKA (reference sequence). Germline trimming cut 6 bases from V and 5 bases from J; bases unmatched to any gene: 7. Written as DNA, the CDR3 is TGCAGTGCCGAACAGGGGGCCGGGACTGAAGCTTTCTTT. Translating it yields CSAEQGAGTEAFF.

This clonotype was observed a few times. This CDR3 reads CASSEWTAQNTEAFF. CDR3 nucleotides: TGTGCCAGCAGTGAATGGACAGCCCAGAACACTGAAGCTTTCTTT. The V call is TRBV2, the J call TRBJ1-1, with a possible D match to TRBD1 (6 bases). CDR1 and CDR2 (germline): SNHLY, FYNNEI. With 2 bases removed from V and 1 base from J, the gap between germline ends came to 11 bases. The CDR3 consists of 15 residues.

There are many counts of this clonotype. The gene calls are TRBV14 and TRBJ2-2; D remains unclear. Germline loops: CDR1 SGHDN, CDR2 FVKESK. Trimming pared 5 bases from V and 1 base from J, leaving 11 bases between. This CDR3 is 15 amino acids long. As DNA, the CDR3 is TGTGCCAGCAGCTTAATTGGCGTGAACACCGGGGAGCTGTTTTTT. Translation: CASSLIGVNTGELFF.